This T cell receptor beta chain was retrieved from a study of cytomegalovirus exposure and HLA in healthy donors. Study-wide points: Associated with cytomegalovirus, according to the listing, were about 160 TCR beta chains.

This CDR3 comprises 12 residues. V was clipped by 6 bases and J by 1 base, with 6 bases between them. Germline values: CDR1 KGHSH, CDR2 LQKENI. About this clone itself: Its antigen is undetermined.

Method: immunoSEQ multiplex PCR; TCRdb's copy keeps in-frame clones and lacks some. The sample records some 140,000 clones, about 90% being singletons. The gene calls are TRBV18 and TRBJ1-1; D gene ambiguous. This clonotype was obtained from a woman aged 25 to 39 in good health and CMV-seropositive. The material sequenced was PBMCs. The CDR3 sequence is CASSLPNTEAFF. The CDR3 DNA follows: TGTGCCAGCTCCCTTCCGAACACTGAAGCTTTCTTT. Combining the CDR3 with reference TRBV18 and TRBJ1-1 gives the whole variable domain NAGVMQNPRHLVRRRGQEARLRCSPMKGHSHVYWYRQLPEEGLKFMVYLQKENIIDESGMPKERFSAEFPKEGPSILRIQQVVRGDSAAYFCASSLPNTEAFFGQGTRLTVV.